The present TCR beta chain was sequenced within a study of resident and recirculating memory T cells in vitiligo. Assay: immunoSEQ multiplex PCR; the TCRdb copy retains only in-frame clones and omits some. The profile covers 72,000 or so clones, with about 92% appearing a single time and approximately 5.4% taken by the ten largest. The CDR3 loop spans 13 amino acids. Germline CDR1 and CDR2: SGHDN and FVKESK. The V end lost 4 bases, the J end lost 5 bases, and 11 bases lay between the germline ends. Confetti depigmentation, marking active vitiligo, was absent in these patients. No vitiligo treatment was given during the prior three months.

The sequencing sample was made of blood. This clonotype was sampled from a male donor with vitiligo. The chain joins TRBV14 to TRBJ1-1; no clear D. This CDR3 reads CASSLRQVTEAFF. CDR3 coding DNA: TGTGCCAGCAGCCTACGGCAGGTGACTGAAGCTTTCTTT.